A selection of T cell receptor beta chains follows, all from one sample in a study of Ad26.COV2.S vaccination and SARS-CoV-2 variants. Only in-frame clones appear in the TCRdb table, and some are missing; sequencing was by immunoSEQ multiplex PCR. The table shows about 500,000 clones, with 89% occurring only once. The sample in question was peripheral blood, obtained in a trial of Ad26.COV2.S vaccine versus placebo. These TCRs come from a person aged 18 to 65 who received the Ad26.COV2.S COVID-19 vaccine or a placebo. CDR3s include the opening cysteine and the closing phenylalanine or tryptophan. Each record gives: clone size, D gene, V gene, J gene, CDR3 protein, CDR3 DNA. A D gene is named only where the DNA matches it firmly. Clone size is given for some rows only: seen once, a few or many times, or a class if the clone is expanded.

clone size: once; D gene: .; V gene: TRBV30; J gene: TRBJ1-4; CDR3 protein: CALGGTRAEKLFF; CDR3 DNA: TGTGCCCTCGGTGGGACTCGGGCTGAAAAACTGTTTTTT
clone size: .; D gene: TRBD2; V gene: TRBV28; J gene: TRBJ2-7; CDR3 protein: CASSIPLAGDTYEQYF; CDR3 DNA: TGTGCCAGCAGTATCCCACTAGCGGGAGACACCTACGAGCAGTACTTC
clone size: once; D gene: .; V gene: TRBV6-6; J gene: TRBJ1-1; CDR3 protein: CASGGGTEAFF; CDR3 DNA: TGTGCCAGTGGAGGGGGAACTGAAGCTTTCTTT
clone size: .; D gene: TRBD1; V gene: TRBV7-9; J gene: TRBJ2-2; CDR3 protein: CASSSDRLSGGELFF; CDR3 DNA: TGTGCCAGCAGCTCGGACAGGCTAAGCGGCGGGGAGCTGTTTTTT
clone size: .; D gene: .; V gene: TRBV27; J gene: TRBJ1-5; CDR3 protein: CASSPLAGARVNQPQHF; CDR3 DNA: TGTGCCAGCAGTCCCCTCGCTGGGGCGCGAGTTAATCAGCCCCAGCATTTT
clone size: .; D gene: .; V gene: TRBV27; J gene: TRBJ2-2; CDR3 protein: CASSDWGWTGELFF; CDR3 DNA: TGTGCCAGCAGTGATTGGGGTTGGACCGGGGAGCTGTTTTTT
clone size: .; D gene: TRBD1; V gene: TRBV15; J gene: TRBJ1-2; CDR3 protein: CATSSRQGVTNYGYTF; CDR3 DNA: TGTGCCACCAGCTCACGACAGGGGGTAACGAACTATGGCTACACCTTC
clone size: .; D gene: TRBD2; V gene: TRBV7-9; J gene: TRBJ2-5; CDR3 protein: CASTYGTSGISAETQYF; CDR3 DNA: TGTGCCAGCACCTACGGGACTAGCGGAATATCTGCAGAGACCCAGTACTTC
clone size: few; D gene: .; V gene: TRBV2; J gene: TRBJ2-5; CDR3 protein: CASSDSSETQYF; CDR3 DNA: TGTGCCAGCAGTGACTCCAGCGAGACCCAGTACTTC
clone size: once; D gene: .; V gene: TRBV29-1; J gene: TRBJ1-1; CDR3 protein: CSVEGGNTEAFF; CDR3 DNA: TGCAGCGTTGAAGGAGGTAACACTGAAGCTTTCTTT
clone size: .; D gene: .; V gene: TRBV30; J gene: TRBJ1-1; CDR3 protein: CAWSLGLSIQNTEAFF; CDR3 DNA: TGTGCCTGGAGTCTGGGATTGAGCATTCAGAACACTGAAGCTTTCTTT
clone size: .; D gene: .; V gene: TRBV19; J gene: TRBJ1-1; CDR3 protein: CASSVPGNTEAFF; CDR3 DNA: TGTGCCAGTAGTGTCCCAGGGAACACTGAAGCTTTCTTT
clone size: few; D gene: .; V gene: TRBV18; J gene: TRBJ2-7; CDR3 protein: CASSPRLALAYEQYF; CDR3 DNA: TGTGCCAGCTCCCCTAGATTAGCATTGGCCTACGAGCAGTACTTC
clone size: .; D gene: .; V gene: TRBV5-1; J gene: TRBJ1-1; CDR3 protein: CASRLRDRQNTEAFF; CDR3 DNA: TGCGCCAGCAGATTAAGAGACAGGCAGAACACTGAAGCTTTCTTT
clone size: .; D gene: .; V gene: TRBV9; J gene: TRBJ1-6; CDR3 protein: CASSVEVKHNSPLHF; CDR3 DNA: TGTGCCAGCAGCGTAGAGGTGAAGCATAATTCACCCCTCCACTTT
clone size: .; D gene: .; V gene: TRBV6-5; J gene: TRBJ2-2; CDR3 protein: CASSRNRDGELFF; CDR3 DNA: TGTGCCAGCAGTAGAAACAGGGACGGGGAGCTGTTTTTT
clone size: .; D gene: .; V gene: TRBV5-1; J gene: TRBJ2-7; CDR3 protein: CASKQGWGSYEQYF; CDR3 DNA: TGCGCCAGCAAGCAGGGCTGGGGCTCCTACGAGCAGTACTTC
clone size: .; D gene: TRBD2; V gene: TRBV27; J gene: TRBJ2-1; CDR3 protein: CASSLTSGRVYEQFF; CDR3 DNA: TGTGCCAGCAGTCTGACTAGCGGGAGGGTCTATGAGCAGTTCTTC
clone size: .; D gene: .; V gene: TRBV28; J gene: TRBJ2-7; CDR3 protein: CASSTWGALYEQYF; CDR3 DNA: TGTGCCAGCAGTACGTGGGGGGCGTTGTACGAGCAGTACTTC
clone size: .; D gene: .; V gene: TRBV6-5; J gene: TRBJ2-7; CDR3 protein: CASKPTTSYEQYF; CDR3 DNA: TGTGCCAGCAAACCGACTACCTCCTACGAGCAGTACTTC
clone size: .; D gene: .; V gene: TRBV4-2; J gene: TRBJ2-3; CDR3 protein: CASSQASVAGPTDTQYF; CDR3 DNA: TGTGCCAGCAGCCAAGCGTCCGTCGCGGGACCCACAGATACGCAGTATTTT
clone size: .; D gene: .; V gene: TRBV24-1; J gene: TRBJ2-6; CDR3 protein: CATSDSPSGANVLTF; CDR3 DNA: TGTGCCACCAGTGATTCCCCCTCTGGGGCCAACGTCCTGACTTTC
clone size: .; D gene: .; V gene: TRBV19; J gene: TRBJ1-5; CDR3 protein: CASSGNRDNQPQHF; CDR3 DNA: TGTGCCAGTAGTGGGAACAGGGATAATCAGCCCCAGCATTTT
clone size: .; D gene: .; V gene: TRBV12-3/TRBV12-4; J gene: TRBJ2-1; CDR3 protein: CASSFQGEQFF; CDR3 DNA: TGTGCCAGCAGTTTCCAGGGTGAGCAGTTCTTC